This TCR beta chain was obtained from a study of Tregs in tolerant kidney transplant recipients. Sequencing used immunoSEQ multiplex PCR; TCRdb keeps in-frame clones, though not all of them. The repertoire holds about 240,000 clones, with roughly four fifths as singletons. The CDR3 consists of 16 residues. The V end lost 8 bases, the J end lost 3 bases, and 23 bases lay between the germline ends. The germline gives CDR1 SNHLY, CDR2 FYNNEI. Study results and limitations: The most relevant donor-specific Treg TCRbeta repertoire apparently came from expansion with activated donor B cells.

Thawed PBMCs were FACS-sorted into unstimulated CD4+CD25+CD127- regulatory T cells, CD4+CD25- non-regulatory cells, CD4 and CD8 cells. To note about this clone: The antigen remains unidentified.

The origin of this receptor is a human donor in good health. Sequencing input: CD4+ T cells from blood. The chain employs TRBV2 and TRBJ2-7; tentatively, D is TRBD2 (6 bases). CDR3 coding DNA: TGTGCCAGCCCGCGTTCTTCGGTGGGGGGAAACTACGAGCAGTACTTC. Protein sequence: CASPRSSVGGNYEQYF.